A single sample is the source of the 28 T cell receptor beta chains below, sequenced in a study of blood T cell repertoires in COVID-19. TCRdb's copy holds only in-frame clones and misses some; the assay was immunoSEQ multiplex PCR. The sample lists more than 120,000 clones, roughly 90% occurring once. The sequenced material came from peripheral blood. Receptors originate from a human donor in a cohort sampled during active COVID-19.

This chain uses TRBV5-4 with TRBJ2-3; 9 bases align to TRBD1. Germline CDR1 SGHNT, CDR2 YYREEE (reference sequence). CDR3 length: 15 amino acids. With 4 bases clipped from V and 2 bases from J, the junction kept 5 bases outside the gene matches. CDR3 nucleotides: TGTGCCAGCAGCATACAGGGGGCCACCACAGATACGCAGTATTTT. Protein product: CASSIQGATTDTQYF.

This chain joins TRBV6-5 and TRBJ2-5, with TRBD2 as a possible D gene (5 bases). Germline values: CDR1 MNHEY, CDR2 SVGAGI. V lost 4 bases, J lost 0 bases, and 9 bases lay in between. The CDR3 has 14 residues. CDR3 region: CASSLDGNQETQYF. The CDR3 coding sequence is TGTGCCAGCAGTTTGGACGGGAACCAAGAGACCCAGTACTTC.

J is TRBJ2-5 and V is TRBV9, with a weak D call TRBD2 (6 bases). Germline V CDR1 and CDR2: SGDLS, YYNGEE. Trimming removed 0 bases from V and 1 base from J, with 10 bases in between. The CDR3 extends over 15 amino acids. DNA for the CDR3: TGTGCCAGCAGCGTAGATGGAGGGTTCCAAGAGACCCAGTACTTC. Translation gives CASSVDGGFQETQYF. Looking up the rest from reference TRBV9 and TRBJ2-5 gives the full variable domain: DSGVTQTPKHLITATGQRVTLRCSPRSGDLSVYWYQQSLDQGLQFLIQYYNGEERAKGNILERFSAQQFPDLHSELNLSSLELGDSALYFCASSVDGGFQETQYFGPGTRLLVL.

Regarding this clone: Distinct nucleotide sequences in the sample also encode this CDR3. The chain couples TRBV27 to TRBJ2-3, with D tentatively TRBD1 (6 bases). This CDR3 comprises 14 residues. Germline CDR1 and CDR2: MNHEY and SMNVEV (reference sequence). The germline V and J ends were trimmed by 8 bases and 4 bases, with 16 bases remaining between them. CDR3 in DNA: TGTGCCAGCTCCGACAGGAGCGGCGCAGATACGCAGTATTTT. It codes for CASSDRSGADTQYF.

The J gene is TRBJ2-1, the V gene TRBV5-1; D uncertain. The CDR3 has 13 amino acids. Germline V lookup: CDR1 SGHRS, CDR2 YFSETQ. Trimming cost V 0 bases and J 9 bases, with 10 bases left between them. The CDR3 loop reads CASSLGADTEQFF. Written as DNA, the CDR3 is TGCGCCAGCAGCTTGGGCGCGGATACTGAGCAGTTCTTC.

The chain combines TRBV9 with TRBJ1-3; D is perhaps TRBD1 (5 bases). V lost 0 bases to trimming and J lost 4 bases, with 14 bases between them. Germline CDR1 is SGDLS and CDR2 is YYNGEE. The CDR3 covers 16 residues. The CDR3 DNA follows: TGTGCCAGCAGCGTAGGTCCAGGGTTGGGAGGAAACACCATATATTTT. Translated, it gives CASSVGPGLGGNTIYF.

This chain uses TRBV5-4 with TRBJ2-7; no clear D gene. This CDR3 spans 13 amino acids. V lost 0 bases and J lost 5, with 9 bases in between. The germline CDR1 and CDR2 sequences are SGHNT and YYREEE (reference sequence). CDR3 in amino acids: CASSLVGRNEQYF. CDR3 sequence (DNA): TGTGCCAGCAGCTTGGTTGGCAGAAACGAGCAGTACTTC.

The chain carries TRBV2 and TRBJ1-5, with 8 bases lining up with TRBD1. Germline lookup yields CDR1 SNHLY and CDR2 FYNNEI. Trimming took 1 base from V and 1 from J; bases not matched to a gene: 3. This CDR3 has 16 amino acids. The CDR3 region is CASSEGYRGSNQPQHF. DNA for the CDR3: TGTGCCAGCAGTGAAGGCTACAGGGGGAGCAATCAGCCCCAGCATTTT.

The rearrangement uses TRBV6-5 and TRBJ1-5; no firm D call. Germline V CDR1 and CDR2: MNHEY, SVGAGI. The CDR3 covers 13 residues. The V end was cut by 7 bases, the J end by 5 bases, with 12 bases between. CDR3 protein: CASIPDGDQPQHF. The CDR3 DNA is TGTGCCAGCATACCGGACGGGGATCAGCCCCAGCATTTT.

The chain is built from TRBV11-2 and TRBJ1-2; the D gene is possibly TRBD1 (6 bases). Trimming took 2 bases from V and 5 from J, leaving 18 bases between them. The CDR3 sequence is 16 residues long. Germline V gene data show CDR1 as SGHAT and CDR2 as FQNNGV. The CDR3 DNA is TGTGCCAGCAGCTTAACACCGGACAAGGGGGAATATGGCTACACCTTC. Its translation is CASSLTPDKGEYGYTF.

CDR3 coding DNA: TGCGCCAGCAGCCAAGAAAGTGTTAGCTATGGCTACACCTTC. It translates to CASSQESVSYGYTF. The rearrangement links TRBV4-1 to TRBJ1-2, with D unresolved. Per the germline V gene, CDR1 is MGHRA and CDR2 is YSYEKL. CDR3 length: 14 residues. With 0 bases removed from V and 4 bases from J, the gap between germline ends came to 9 bases.

Of note for this clone: This clone may be a read error of a much larger clone one base away. Distinct nucleotide sequences in the sample also encode this CDR3. The chain has TRBV5-1 and TRBJ2-7; a weak D match, TRBD1 (5 bases). Trimming removed 4 bases from V and 3 bases from J, with 8 bases in between. Germline V CDR1 and CDR2: SGHRS, YFSETQ. The CDR3 is made up of 12 amino acids. The CDR3 DNA reads TGCGCCAGCAGCCTGGACAACTACGAGCAGTACTTC. This gives the protein CASSLDNYEQYF.

The rearrangement joins TRBV19 to TRBJ1-3, with TRBD1 matching over 12 bases. Trimming at V came to 4 bases and at J to 3 bases, leaving 1 base not matched to a gene. The CDR3 length is 15 residues. Looked up from germline, CDR1 is LNHDA and CDR2 is SQIVND (reference sequence). The CDR3 DNA sequence: TGTGCCAGTAGTAGGGACAGGGGGCGTGGAAACACCATATATTTT. It specifies CASSRDRGRGNTIYF.

The chain employs TRBV11-3 and TRBJ2-5; the D gene is possibly TRBD1 (6 bases). Germline loops: CDR1 SGHNT, CDR2 YENEEA. The CDR3 has 17 amino acids. Trimming removed 5 bases at V and 2 bases at J, with 21 bases between. CDR3 coding DNA: TGTGCCAGCAGCCCCCTTGCCCGGGACATAACACAAGAGACCCAGTACTTC. Residues: CASSPLARDITQETQYF.

The rearrangement uses TRBV7-9 and TRBJ2-7; D gene uncertain. The CDR3 runs to 14 residues. V lost 4 bases and J lost 2, with 12 bases in between. Looked up from germline, CDR1 is SEHNR and CDR2 is FQNEAQ (reference sequence). The CDR3 reads CASSYSEGAYEQYF. The CDR3 coding sequence is TGTGCCAGCAGCTACTCGGAAGGAGCCTACGAGCAGTACTTC.

The chain uses TRBV30 and TRBJ2-5; D not certain. Trimming took off 2 bases at V and 2 bases at J, with 9 bases between the two ends. Germline values: CDR1 GTSNPN, CDR2 SVGIG (reference sequence). This CDR3 is built from 13 residues. The CDR3 region has the DNA TGTGCCTGGAGTATTACTCGGCAAGAGACCCAGTACTTC. Protein product: CAWSITRQETQYF. The full variable domain, completed using reference TRBV30 and TRBJ2-5, is SQTIHQWPATLVQPVGSPLSLECTVEGTSNPNLYWYRQAAGRGLQLLFYSVGIGQISSEVPQNLSASRPQDRQFILSSKKLLLSDSGFYLCAWSITRQETQYFGPGTRLLVL.

The chain combines TRBV4-1 with TRBJ1-2; D gene ambiguous. This CDR3 is 12 amino acids long. Germline V CDR1 and CDR2: MGHRA, YSYEKL. V lost 4 bases, J lost 10 bases, and 13 bases lay in between. CDR3 protein: CASSPRGEPYTF. DNA of the CDR3: TGCGCCAGCAGCCCCCGTGGGGAGCCCTACACCTTC.

This clone has just one count. The chain uses TRBV24-1 and TRBJ1-6, with a weak D call TRBD1 (6 bases). Germline-derived CDR1 and CDR2 are KGHDR and SFDVKD. Trimming cost V 5 bases and J 3 bases, with 7 bases left between them. The CDR3 spans 14 residues. The CDR3 DNA follows: TGTGCCACCAGTGGGGACATCTATAATTCACCCCTCCACTTT. Protein sequence: CATSGDIYNSPLHF.

This clone was seen once. The V gene is TRBV7-2, the J gene TRBJ2-3; D unresolved. The V gene lost 0 bases and the J gene lost 5 bases, with 9 bases spanning the gap. Germline CDR1 reads SGHTA; CDR2 reads FQGNSA. The CDR3 covers 14 residues. The CDR3 sequence is CASSLASGVDTQYF. The CDR3 DNA follows: TGTGCCAGCAGCTTAGCGTCCGGAGTAGATACGCAGTATTTT.

This clone has only a few counts. The V and J genes are TRBV5-6 and TRBJ1-5, with D hard to call. The ends were cut back, 1 base at V and 5 bases at J, with 22 bases in the middle. This CDR3 comprises 18 residues. Germline V lookup: CDR1 SGHDT, CDR2 YYEEEE. The CDR3 coding sequence is TGTGCCAGCAGCTTGAAGGGTTTTATGGGAATGGAGGATCAGCCCCAGCATTTT. This sequence encodes CASSLKGFMGMEDQPQHF.

The V and J genes are TRBV7-6 and TRBJ2-2, with 10 bases that match TRBD1. Trimming at V came to 3 bases and at J to 5 bases, leaving 3 bases not matched to a gene. The germline V gene has CDR1 SGHVS and CDR2 FNYEAQ. This CDR3 spans 15 amino acids. The CDR3 region has the DNA TGTGCCAGCAGCTTCCGGGACAGGGGTACCGGGGAGCTGTTTTTT. Translation gives CASSFRDRGTGELFF.

The CDR3 bases are TGTGCCAGCAGCGTTCCCCGGGGAGCGACCTACAATGAGCAGTTCTTC. The encoded protein is CASSVPRGATYNEQFF. V and J are TRBV9 and TRBJ2-1, with D possibly TRBD2 on 5 matching bases. Trimming took off 2 bases at V and 2 bases at J, with 14 bases between the two ends. The length of the CDR3 is 16 residues. The germline CDR1 and CDR2 sequences are SGDLS and YYNGEE.

The genes are TRBV5-4 and TRBJ1-2; D might be TRBD1 (5 bases). V lost 3 bases, J lost 3 bases, and 6 bases lay in between. The length of the CDR3 is 12 residues. Germline CDR1 is SGHNT and CDR2 is YYREEE (reference sequence). The CDR3 coding sequence is TGTGCCAGCAGCTCCAGGGACTATGGCTACACCTTC. It yields the protein CASSSRDYGYTF. Full variable domain (outside the CDR3, taken from reference TRBV5-4 and TRBJ1-2): ETGVTQSPTHLIKTRGQQVTLRCSSQSGHNTVSWYQQALGQGPQFIFQYYREEENGRGNFPPRFSGLQFPNYSSELNVNALELDDSALYLCASSSRDYGYTFGSGTRLTVV.

J is TRBJ2-7 and V is TRBV4-3; D is possibly TRBD2 (5 bases). CDR3 size: 17 residues. CDR1 and CDR2 from the germline V gene are LGHNA and YSLEER. V gave up 3 bases and J gave up 3 bases, with 21 bases separating them. CDR3 coding DNA: TGCGCCAGCAGCCAGGCCGTGGGGAGTTCGGCCCTCTACGAGCAGTACTTC. Translation: CASSQAVGSSALYEQYF.

V usage is TRBV7-8 and J usage is TRBJ2-3, with TRBD2 matching 9 bases. The germline V gene has CDR1 SGHVS and CDR2 FQNEAQ. The CDR3 runs 16 residues. Trimming took 1 base from V and 6 from J; bases not matched to a gene: 8. The chain's CDR3 is CASSLDSGTSHDTQYF. The CDR3 DNA reads as TGTGCCAGCAGCTTAGATTCCGGGACTAGCCACGATACGCAGTATTTT.

The chain combines TRBV11-3 with TRBJ2-3; possible D gene TRBD2, 7 bases. From germline, CDR1 is SGHNT and CDR2 YENEEA. Trimming removed 8 bases from V and 3 bases from J, with 12 bases in between. This CDR3 is built from 13 residues. CDR3 sequence (DNA): TGTGCCAGCCGGGCGGGGGCTACAGATACGCAGTATTTT. Residues: CASRAGATDTQYF.

CDR3 residues: CASSLQEPQYF. The CDR3 DNA sequence: TGTGCCAGCAGCCTACAGGAGCCGCAGTACTTC. The chain joins TRBV12-3 or TRBV12-4 to TRBJ2-7; D perhaps matches TRBD1 (5 bases). This CDR3 has 11 amino acids. V dropped 6 bases and J dropped 9 bases, with 12 bases sitting between them.

The chain carries TRBV25-1 and TRBJ1-4, with a tentative D call TRBD1 (5 bases). V gave up 3 bases and J gave up 8 bases, with 16 bases separating them. The CDR3 runs 15 residues. The germline V gene encodes CDR1 MGHDK and CDR2 SYGVNS. The CDR3 sequence is CASSDHGGVGEKLFF. CDR3 bases: TGTGCCAGCAGTGACCATGGGGGGGTGGGGGAAAAACTGTTTTTT.